Listed below are T cell receptor beta chains from one sample, sequenced in a study of blood T cells in healthy people across ages. TCRdb redid the calling of the 5' RACE reads with MiXCR, one entry per CDR3 protein. The sample lists about 780,000 distinct CDR3 sequences; about half were seen once. The sample taken for sequencing was blood. Receptors were obtained from a man older than 75 in good health. Each CDR3 is given without its conserved first and last residue. Fields, in order: J gene, V gene, CDR3 protein.

J gene: TRBJ2-3; V gene: TRBV27; CDR3 protein: ASSLCGPTDTQY
J gene: TRBJ2-1; V gene: TRBV29-1; CDR3 protein: SVVGAGGLMTYNEQF
J gene: TRBJ2-3; V gene: TRBV5-1; CDR3 protein: ASSFIRLAGKDTQY
J gene: TRBJ2-7; V gene: TRBV7-2; CDR3 protein: ASSGSWDGSNEQY
J gene: .; V gene: TRBV5-1; CDR3 protein: ASISGSSYNEQY
J gene: TRBJ2-1; V gene: TRBV30; CDR3 protein: TWGSSDQQF
J gene: TRBJ2-7; V gene: TRBV16; CDR3 protein: ASSQPGRAWGEQY
J gene: TRBJ2-1; V gene: TRBV7-9; CDR3 protein: ASSLARRLSYNEQF
J gene: TRBJ2-7; V gene: TRBV12-3/TRBV12-4; CDR3 protein: ASSLGAPEDEQY
J gene: TRBJ1-2; V gene: TRBV20-1; CDR3 protein: SARAGGIIGYT
J gene: TRBJ2-5; V gene: TRBV9; CDR3 protein: ASSVVNDEQY
J gene: TRBJ2-1; V gene: TRBV20-1; CDR3 protein: SAGLAVNEQF
J gene: TRBJ1-2; V gene: TRBV6-5; CDR3 protein: ASSLGGTGNYGYT
J gene: TRBJ1-2; V gene: TRBV28; CDR3 protein: GSKQGANYGYT
J gene: .; V gene: TRBV6-5; CDR3 protein: ASRTGGLGETQY
J gene: TRBJ2-1; V gene: TRBV5-4; CDR3 protein: ASSLEVAGGGLGNEQF
J gene: TRBJ2-7; V gene: TRBV4-2; CDR3 protein: ASSQGADAYEQY
J gene: TRBJ1-2; V gene: TRBV29-1; CDR3 protein: SGTVPLYGYT
J gene: TRBJ2-7; V gene: TRBV29-1; CDR3 protein: SVCPGQGNEQY
J gene: TRBJ2-7; V gene: TRBV30; CDR3 protein: AWDDGREPYEQY
J gene: TRBJ2-3; V gene: TRBV2; CDR3 protein: ASNSRGPGLTDTQY
J gene: TRBJ2-7; V gene: TRBV6-2/TRBV6-3; CDR3 protein: ALRRGSSYEQY
J gene: TRBJ1-5; V gene: TRBV27; CDR3 protein: ASSLQGPKQPQH
J gene: TRBJ2-1; V gene: TRBV4-3; CDR3 protein: ASSQDATSGRAHNEQF
J gene: TRBJ1-4; V gene: TRBV5-1; CDR3 protein: ASSSLGPTNEKLF
J gene: TRBJ2-5; V gene: TRBV6-5; CDR3 protein: ASSYSQDRYETQY
J gene: TRBJ2-1; V gene: TRBV9; CDR3 protein: ASSTTSGTYNEQF
J gene: TRBJ2-7; V gene: TRBV5-5; CDR3 protein: ASSLNTGEQY
J gene: TRBJ2-7; V gene: TRBV6-6; CDR3 protein: ASSYRDRGGYYEQY
J gene: TRBJ2-3; V gene: TRBV5-1; CDR3 protein: ASSLRGSSLTDTQY
J gene: TRBJ2-4; V gene: TRBV28; CDR3 protein: ASKWETWDIQY
J gene: TRBJ2-1; V gene: TRBV4-2; CDR3 protein: ASSQGSDSSYNEQF
J gene: TRBJ2-7; V gene: TRBV3-1; CDR3 protein: ASSQDTSGPYEQY
J gene: TRBJ1-2; V gene: TRBV6-1; CDR3 protein: ASTILGGHGYGYT
J gene: TRBJ2-7; V gene: TRBV20-1; CDR3 protein: SANQFSYEQY
J gene: TRBJ2-2; V gene: TRBV11-2; CDR3 protein: ASSAGQGLGELF
J gene: TRBJ2-3; V gene: TRBV10-3; CDR3 protein: AISEGASTDTQY
J gene: TRBJ2-1; V gene: TRBV20-1; CDR3 protein: SARPAAGGFSHNEQF
J gene: TRBJ2-3; V gene: TRBV5-1; CDR3 protein: ASSLDEEPGLAGSTDTQY
J gene: TRBJ2-1; V gene: TRBV29-1; CDR3 protein: SAGDRNYEQF
J gene: TRBJ2-7; V gene: TRBV6-2/TRBV6-3; CDR3 protein: ASSPGGFEQY
J gene: TRBJ2-1; V gene: TRBV12-3/TRBV12-4; CDR3 protein: ASTQTSGGYNEQF
J gene: TRBJ1-2; V gene: TRBV20-1; CDR3 protein: SAAEGRDYGYT
J gene: TRBJ2-1; V gene: TRBV9; CDR3 protein: ASSVGFGERGGTRNEQF
J gene: TRBJ1-2; V gene: TRBV3-1; CDR3 protein: ASSQNRQGYGYT
J gene: TRBJ2-1; V gene: TRBV5-1; CDR3 protein: ASSLEWEQF
J gene: TRBJ2-5; V gene: TRBV6-5; CDR3 protein: ASSYGQGLGKTQY
J gene: TRBJ1-6; V gene: TRBV4-1; CDR3 protein: ASSQADRVFSPLH
J gene: TRBJ2-5; V gene: TRBV28; CDR3 protein: ASSFRLAGEQETQY
J gene: TRBJ2-7; V gene: TRBV7-2; CDR3 protein: ASSLEGGRTHKQY
J gene: TRBJ1-6; V gene: TRBV7-2; CDR3 protein: ASSLGLGDSSPLH
J gene: TRBJ2-3; V gene: TRBV5-1; CDR3 protein: ASSAAASGRTDTQY
J gene: TRBJ2-1; V gene: TRBV3-1; CDR3 protein: ASSQQTSEEQF
J gene: TRBJ1-2; V gene: TRBV28; CDR3 protein: ASTDRGGYGYT
J gene: TRBJ2-6; V gene: TRBV2; CDR3 protein: ASPGTIYSGANVLT
J gene: TRBJ2-4; V gene: TRBV7-2; CDR3 protein: ASSLEGVGIQY
J gene: TRBJ1-6; V gene: TRBV12-3/TRBV12-4; CDR3 protein: ASSLVGASNYNSPLH
J gene: TRBJ2-7; V gene: TRBV30; CDR3 protein: AWSKAGGLNSYEQY
J gene: TRBJ2-5; V gene: TRBV20-1; CDR3 protein: SEIAGVRAQETQY